The 18 T cell receptor beta chains listed next were all sequenced from one sample in a study of early T cells in non-severe SARS-CoV-2 infection. TCRdb re-derived calls from the 5' RACE reads in MiXCR, one entry per CDR3 protein. Among tens of thousands of distinct CDR3 sequences, 6.2% were seen once, and the ten largest hold around 3.9%. Sequenced material: whole blood. The source of these receptors is an adult who was a healthcare worker with PCR-confirmed SARS-CoV-2 infection or an uninfected control (not recorded which).

This clonotype showed up many times. The chain couples TRBV28 to TRBJ2-1; 11 bases map to TRBD1. The CDR3 totals 15 residues. Germline-derived CDR1 and CDR2 are MDHEN and SYDVKM. V gave up 5 bases and J gave up 7 bases; unmatched junction bases: 7. CDR3 coding DNA: TGTGCCAGCAGTCCCAGGACAGGGGGCAGGAATGAGCAGTTCTTC. Translated, it gives CASSPRTGGRNEQFF.

The chain employs TRBV20-1 and TRBJ1-1, with D possibly being TRBD1 (5 bases). This CDR3 has 16 amino acids. Between the trimmed V and J ends, which lost 3 bases and 1 base, there was a span of 18 bases. Germline V gives CDR1 DFQATT, CDR2 SNEGSKA (reference sequence). Here the CDR3 DNA reads TGCAGTGCTAGTCTAACTTTCGGACATACGAACACTGAAGCTTTCTTT. This codes for CSASLTFGHTNTEAFF.

In regard to this clonotype: A much larger clone differs from this one at a single base, so this may be a read error. The chain is built from TRBV6-1 and TRBJ1-2; no definite D call. Germline V gene data show CDR1 as MNHNS and CDR2 as SASEGT. The CDR3 runs to 14 residues. The V gene lost 1 base and the J gene lost 3 bases, with 9 bases spanning the gap. CDR3 sequence: CASSEGFTDYGYTF. The CDR3 DNA reads as TGTGCCAGCAGTGAAGGCTTCACAGACTATGGCTACACCTTC.

CDR3 loop: CASRPDQETQYF. The CDR3 DNA is TGTGCCAGCCGCCCCGACCAAGAGACCCAGTACTTC. The chain is built from TRBV2 and TRBJ2-5; D uncertain. V lost 8 bases and J 0 bases, leaving 7 bases between the germline ends. Looked up from germline, CDR1 is SNHLY and CDR2 is FYNNEI. This CDR3 has 12 residues.

The CDR3 DNA reads as TGTGCCAGCAGCTTAGCCTCGACAGAAAACTATGGCTACACCTTC. Residues: CASSLASTENYGYTF. V usage is TRBV7-9 and J usage is TRBJ1-2, with TRBD1 as a possible D gene (5 bases). Germline V gene data show CDR1 as SEHNR and CDR2 as FQNEAQ (reference sequence). The CDR3 is 15 residues long. Trimming took 0 bases from V and 2 from J, leaving 10 bases between them.

This clonotype was counted at least ten times. As DNA, the CDR3 is TGTGCCAGCAGCCCAACGGGGAGCACCGGGGAGCTGTTTTTT. It yields the protein CASSPTGSTGELFF. This chain joins TRBV7-8 and TRBJ2-2, with D possibly TRBD2 on 5 matching bases. The CDR3 runs to 14 residues. Germline CDR1 and CDR2: SGHVS and FQNEAQ. Trimming stripped 5 bases from V and 4 bases from J, with 11 bases between.

This clonotype has a handful of counts. The rearrangement joins TRBV9 to TRBJ1-1; D remains unclear. The germline gives CDR1 SGDLS, CDR2 YYNGEE. The CDR3 is 14 residues long. The V end lost 6 bases, the J end lost 5 bases, and 17 bases lay between the germline ends. This CDR3 reads CASTPQQGHTEAFF. CDR3 sequence (DNA): TGTGCCAGCACCCCACAGCAAGGGCATACTGAAGCTTTCTTT.

The genes are TRBV6-2 or TRBV6-3 and TRBJ1-1; D might be TRBD1 (6 bases). The CDR3 sequence is 17 residues long. Germline V gene sequence: CDR1 MNHEY, CDR2 SVGEGT. V gave up 5 bases and J gave up 6 bases, with 25 bases separating them. The DNA of the CDR3 is TGTGCCAGCAGTGACCTTAGAACTGGGGGCAGAACGGCTGAAGCTTTCTTT. It is translated as CASSDLRTGGRTAEAFF.

This clonotype turned up a few times. The V call is TRBV19, the J call TRBJ2-2; a possible D gene is TRBD1 (6 bases). Germline values: CDR1 LNHDA, CDR2 SQIVND (reference sequence). The CDR3 totals 14 residues. The V end lost 7 bases, the J end lost 4 bases, and 13 bases lay between the germline ends. CDR3 protein: CASKEVRGTGELFF. Here the CDR3 DNA reads TGTGCCAGTAAGGAAGTCAGGGGCACCGGGGAGCTGTTTTTT.

This clonotype has a handful of counts. This chain connects TRBV12-3 or TRBV12-4 to TRBJ1-5; no definite D call. This CDR3 is built from 14 residues. V was cut by 2 bases and J by 4 bases, with 9 bases left in between. As DNA, the CDR3 is TGTGCCAGCAGTTTATCGCCGCGGAATCAGCCCCAGCATTTT. It is translated as CASSLSPRNQPQHF.

This clonotype occurred many times. This chain joins TRBV20-1 and TRBJ1-1; D remains unclear. This CDR3 has 10 residues. Germline V gene lookup returns CDR1 DFQATT and CDR2 SNEGSKA (reference sequence). V was trimmed by 5 bases and J by 7 bases, leaving 8 bases between them. In DNA form, the CDR3 reads TGCAGTGCTGATTCGGGTGAAGCTTTCTTT. Encoded protein: CSADSGEAFF.

This clonotype has a count of ten or more. V and J are TRBV11-3 and TRBJ1-2, with D hard to call. CDR3 size: 11 residues. The V end lost 8 bases, the J end lost 5 bases, and 9 bases lay between the germline ends. Germline CDR1 reads SGHNT; CDR2 reads YENEEA. The CDR3 reads CASEGKYGYTF. As DNA, the CDR3 is TGTGCCAGCGAAGGGAAATATGGCTACACCTTC.

In its sample, this clonotype was seen many times. The chain couples TRBV10-3 to TRBJ1-1; D is uncertain. Germline assignment: CDR1 ENHRY and CDR2 SYGVKD. V shed 7 bases and J shed 0 bases, with 9 bases lying between them. This CDR3 contains 13 residues. CDR3 in amino acids: CAINPSMNTEAFF. For the CDR3, the DNA is TGTGCCATCAATCCAAGCATGAACACTGAAGCTTTCTTT.

This clonotype occurred many times. The gene calls are TRBV20-1 and TRBJ2-3; TRBD2 matches at 13 bases. From germline, CDR1 is DFQATT and CDR2 SNEGSKA (reference sequence). The CDR3 is 17 amino acids. Trimming cost V 6 bases and J 2 bases; bases outside gene matches: 11. In DNA form, the CDR3 reads TGCAGTGCCCGGGGGTGGACTAGCGGGGGCCACACAGATACGCAGTATTTT. It yields the protein CSARGWTSGGHTDTQYF.

This clonotype was counted many times. V gene TRBV6-2 or TRBV6-3 combines with J gene TRBJ1-6, with 7 bases lining up with TRBD1. This CDR3 spans 13 amino acids. The germline CDR1 and CDR2 sequences are MNHEY and SVGEGT. Trimming took 8 bases from V and 14 from J; bases not matched to a gene: 12. DNA for the CDR3: TGTGCCAGCTCAAGAGGACAGGCGCTCGCCCTCCACTTT. Translating gives CASSRGQALALHF.

The chain carries TRBV12-3 or TRBV12-4 and TRBJ2-2, with unresolved D. Trimming removed 3 bases from V and 0 bases from J, with 8 bases in between. The CDR3 extends over 15 amino acids. The CDR3 is CASSFINANTGELFF. As DNA, the CDR3 is TGTGCCAGCAGTTTCATAAACGCGAACACCGGGGAGCTGTTTTTT.

This clonotype was recorded many times. The chain is built from TRBV20-1 and TRBJ1-4, with D uncertain. The CDR3 length is 13 residues. Germline loops: CDR1 DFQATT, CDR2 SNEGSKA (reference sequence). Trimming pared 3 bases from V and 4 bases from J, leaving 9 bases between. The CDR3 protein is CSASGDLNEKLFF. The CDR3 bases are TGCAGTGCTAGTGGGGATCTTAATGAAAAACTGTTTTTT.

This clonotype has a count of ten or more. The genes are TRBV20-1 and TRBJ2-5; the D gene is possibly TRBD2 (6 bases). The CDR3 is made up of 14 amino acids. V was shortened by 4 bases and J by 7 bases, with 19 bases between the two germline ends. Germline V gene data show CDR1 as DFQATT and CDR2 as SNEGSKA (reference sequence). CDR3 in DNA: TGCAGTGCTAAAGTCGGCGGGGCCCTCCCGACCCAGTACTTC. The encoded protein is CSAKVGGALPTQYF.